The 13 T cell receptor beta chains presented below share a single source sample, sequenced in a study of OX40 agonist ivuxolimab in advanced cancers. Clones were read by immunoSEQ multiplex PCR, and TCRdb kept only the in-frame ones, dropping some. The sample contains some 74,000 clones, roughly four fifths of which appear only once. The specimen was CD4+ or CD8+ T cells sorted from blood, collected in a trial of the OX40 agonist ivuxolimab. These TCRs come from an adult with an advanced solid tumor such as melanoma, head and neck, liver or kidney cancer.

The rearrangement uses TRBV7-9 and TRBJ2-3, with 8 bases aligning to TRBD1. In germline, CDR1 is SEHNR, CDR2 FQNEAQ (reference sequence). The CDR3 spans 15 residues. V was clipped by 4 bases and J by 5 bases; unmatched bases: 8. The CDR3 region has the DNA TGTGCCAGCAGCTCGGCAGGGGGCCACGGAGATACGCAGTATTTT. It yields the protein CASSSAGGHGDTQYF.

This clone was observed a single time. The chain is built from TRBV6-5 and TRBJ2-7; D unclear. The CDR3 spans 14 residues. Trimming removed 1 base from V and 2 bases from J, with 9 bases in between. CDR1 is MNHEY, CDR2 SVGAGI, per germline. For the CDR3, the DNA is TGTGCCAGCAGTTACTTTGTCCCCCCCTACGAGCAGTACTTC. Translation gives CASSYFVPPYEQYF.

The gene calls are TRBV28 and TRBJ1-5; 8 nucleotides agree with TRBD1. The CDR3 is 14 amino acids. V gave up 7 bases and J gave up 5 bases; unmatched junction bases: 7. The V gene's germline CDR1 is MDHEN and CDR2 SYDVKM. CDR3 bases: TGTGCCAGCATCCCCGCACAGGGGGATCAGCCCCAGCATTTT. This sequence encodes CASIPAQGDQPQHF.

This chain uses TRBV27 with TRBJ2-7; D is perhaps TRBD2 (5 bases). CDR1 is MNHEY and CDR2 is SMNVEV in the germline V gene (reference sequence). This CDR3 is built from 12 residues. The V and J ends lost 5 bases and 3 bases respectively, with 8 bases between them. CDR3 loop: CASSRGHYEQYF. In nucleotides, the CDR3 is TGTGCCAGCAGTCGCGGGCACTACGAGCAGTACTTC.

The CDR3: CASSELGGNTEAFF. CDR3 DNA: TGTGCCAGCAGTGAACTGGGGGGGAACACTGAAGCTTTCTTT. This rearrangement joins TRBV6-1 to TRBJ1-1; a possible D gene is TRBD1 (5 bases). Germline values: CDR1 MNHNS, CDR2 SASEGT. The CDR3 is 14 amino acids. Trimming stripped 2 bases from V and 1 base from J, with 8 bases between.

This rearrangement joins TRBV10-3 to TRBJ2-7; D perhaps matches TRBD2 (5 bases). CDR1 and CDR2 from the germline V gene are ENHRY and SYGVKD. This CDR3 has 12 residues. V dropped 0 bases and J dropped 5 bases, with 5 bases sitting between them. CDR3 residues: CAISESTNEQYF. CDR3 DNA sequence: TGTGCCATCAGTGAGTCGACTAACGAGCAGTACTTC.

CDR3 nucleotide sequence: TGTGCCAGCACGGGACAGTTTAACACTGAAGCTTTCTTT. It translates to CASTGQFNTEAFF. The chain recombines TRBV2 with TRBJ1-1; 7 nucleotides line up with TRBD1. Germline loops: CDR1 SNHLY, CDR2 FYNNEI. There are 13 residues in the CDR3. Germline trimming cut 7 bases from V and 2 bases from J; bases unmatched to any gene: 4.

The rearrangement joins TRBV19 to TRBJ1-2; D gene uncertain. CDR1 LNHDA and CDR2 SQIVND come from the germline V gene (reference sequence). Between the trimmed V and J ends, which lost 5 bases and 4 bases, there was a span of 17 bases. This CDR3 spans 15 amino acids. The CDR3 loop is CASSPPFGMLYGYTF. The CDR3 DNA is TGTGCCAGTAGTCCCCCCTTTGGAATGCTCTATGGCTACACCTTC.

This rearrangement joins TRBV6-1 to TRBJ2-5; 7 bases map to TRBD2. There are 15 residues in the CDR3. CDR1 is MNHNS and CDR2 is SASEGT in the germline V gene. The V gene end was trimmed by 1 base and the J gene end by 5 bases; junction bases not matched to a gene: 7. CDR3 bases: TGTGCCAGCAGTGAAGGGGGGGAGGGCGGCGAGACCCAGTACTTC. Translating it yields CASSEGGEGGETQYF.

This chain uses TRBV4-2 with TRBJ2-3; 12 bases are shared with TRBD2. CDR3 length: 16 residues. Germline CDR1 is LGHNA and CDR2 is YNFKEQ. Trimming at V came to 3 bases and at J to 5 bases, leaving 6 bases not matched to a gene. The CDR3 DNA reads TGTGCCAGCAGCCACCCTAGCGGGGGGGTTGGAGATACGCAGTATTTT. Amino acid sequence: CASSHPSGGVGDTQYF.

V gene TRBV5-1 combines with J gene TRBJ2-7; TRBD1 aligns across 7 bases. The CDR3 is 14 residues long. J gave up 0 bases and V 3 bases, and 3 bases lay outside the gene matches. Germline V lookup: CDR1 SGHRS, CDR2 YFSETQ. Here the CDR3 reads CASSSDRPSYEQYF. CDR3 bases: TGCGCCAGCAGCTCGGACAGGCCCTCCTACGAGCAGTACTTC.

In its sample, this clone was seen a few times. The CDR3 region is CSDGAGELFF. The CDR3 nucleotides are TGCAGTGATGGGGCCGGGGAGCTGTTTTTT. This sequence joins TRBV20-1 and TRBJ2-2; D not certain. With 7 bases removed from V and 6 bases from J, the gap between germline ends came to 6 bases. CDR3 length: 10 residues. Per the germline V gene, CDR1 is DFQATT and CDR2 is SNEGSKA (reference sequence).

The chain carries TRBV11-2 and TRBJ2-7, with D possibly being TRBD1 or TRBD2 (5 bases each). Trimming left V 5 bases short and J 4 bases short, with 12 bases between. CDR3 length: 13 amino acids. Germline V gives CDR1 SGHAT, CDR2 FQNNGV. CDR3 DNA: TGTGCCAGCAGCCTCGGGACGGAATACGAGCAGTACTTC. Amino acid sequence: CASSLGTEYEQYF. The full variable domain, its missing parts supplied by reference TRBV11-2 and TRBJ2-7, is EAGVAQSPRYKIIEKRQSVAFWCNPISGHATLYWYQQILGQGPKLLIQFQNNGVVDDSQLPKDRFSAERLKGVDSTLKIQPAKLEDSAVYLCASSLGTEYEQYFGPGTRLTVT.